This TCR beta chain appears in the sequencing data of a study of siplizumab effects on memory and regulatory T cells. Assays covered about 10^5 TCR templates per sample. Profiling relied on immunoSEQ multiplex PCR, and the TCRdb table lists in-frame clones only, not all of them. Among roughly 100,000 clones, roughly 90% were seen once, and the ten largest hold roughly 1%. Turning to this clone: The antigen is unknown.

This CDR3 spans 15 amino acids. CDR1 SGHVS and CDR2 FNYEAQ come from the germline V gene. The V gene lost 4 bases and the J gene lost 8 bases, with 17 bases spanning the gap. Study-wide results and limits: Alloreactive sequences that could be traced to unstimulated CD4+ memory cells showed a significant reduction under siplizumab. Researchers could map only a minor fraction of alloreactive clones to unstimulated subsets. The study did not confirm that proliferating Tregs from siplizumab cultures were suppressive.

V gene TRBV7-6 combines with J gene TRBJ2-2, with a weak D call TRBD1 (5 bases). The sequenced sample consisted of CD4+ T cells sorted from blood. The receptor comes from a human donor in good health. Here the CDR3 DNA reads TGTGCCAGCAGCTCACGTCAGGGCGTTGAAGGGGAGCTGTTTTTT. Translated: CASSSRQGVEGELFF. Full variable domain (outside the CDR3, taken from reference TRBV7-6 and TRBJ2-2): GAGVSQSPRYKVTKRGQDVALRCDPISGHVSLYWYRQALGQGPEFLTYFNYEAQQDKSGLPNDRFSAERPEGSISTLTIQRTEQRDSAMYRCASSSRQGVEGELFFGEGSRLTVL.